One and the same sample provided the 2 T cell receptor beta chains below, sequenced in a study of cytomegalovirus exposure and HLA in healthy donors (dated by TCRdb to between 2016 and 2019). Preparation of the library involved the immunoSEQ multiplex PCR assay. A mixture of 60 forward primers for TCR Vbeta segments and 13 reverse primers for TCR Jbeta segments was used in the multiplex PCR. The immuneACCESS repertoire file appears here via TCRdb, limited to in-frame rearrangements. These files lack a portion of the clones; in checked studies, under half of the deficit traces to unresolved V genes, and the cause of the others is not known. The sample data list about 190,000 clones, and around three quarters of these were observed just once. Over 1.5% of the sample belongs to the ten largest clones. Sequencing was performed on PBMCs. Source of these receptors: a woman between 18 and 29 years old in good health and CMV-seronegative.

CDR3: CASSLSRDGTEAFF. The CDR3 DNA is TGCGCCAGCAGCTTGTCCAGGGATGGTACTGAAGCTTTCTTT. This chain links TRBV5-1 with TRBJ1-1; weak D call: TRBD1 (5 bases). Germline V gene sequence: CDR1 SGHRS, CDR2 YFSETQ. With 1 base removed from V and 5 bases from J, the gap between germline ends came to 12 bases. The CDR3 is 14 residues long.

This chain connects TRBV7-3 to TRBJ2-1; possibly TRBD2 for D (5 bases). CDR1 is SGHTA, CDR2 FQGTGA, per germline. The CDR3 is 12 amino acids. Trimming shortened V by 5 bases and J by 9 bases, and 11 bases separated the two germline ends. The CDR3 spells CASSEGRGEQFF. The CDR3 DNA follows: TGTGCCAGCAGCGAGGGTAGAGGTGAGCAGTTCTTC.